Each of the 28 T cell receptor beta chains below was sequenced from the same sample in a study of identical twins. TCRdb re-called the 5' RACE reads through MiXCR, storing one row per CDR3 protein. The data hold a few hundred thousand distinct CDR3 sequences, with approximately 17% observed a single time. Sequenced material: naive T cells sorted from blood. These receptors all stem from a man aged 45 to 65 in good health.

In this sample, this clonotype turned up a few times. J is TRBJ2-5 and V is TRBV4-1; D is undetermined. The length of the CDR3 is 15 residues. The V end was cut by 0 bases, the J end by 5 bases, with 13 bases between. The germline V gene encodes CDR1 MGHRA and CDR2 YSYEKL. As DNA, the CDR3 is TGCGCCAGCAGCCAAGATCGTGGTTTTCGGGAGACCCAGTACTTC. This encodes CASSQDRGFRETQYF.

This clonotype is termed medium-sized. The chain employs TRBV29-1 and TRBJ2-1; 9 bases line up with TRBD1. The CDR3 has 14 residues. Looked up from germline, CDR1 is SQVTM and CDR2 is ANQGSEA. With 1 base clipped from V and 6 bases from J, the junction kept 4 bases outside the gene matches. As DNA, the CDR3 is TGCAGCGTTGAAGGGACAGGGGACCTCAATGAGCAGTTCTTC. Translating gives CSVEGTGDLNEQFF.

This clonotype has more than one count but fewer than ten. The gene calls are TRBV20-1 and TRBJ1-5; TRBD1 matches at 7 bases. The germline CDR1 and CDR2 sequences are DFQATT and SNEGSKA (reference sequence). The trim removed 2 bases at V and 7 bases at J, leaving 8 bases unmatched. The CDR3 covers 14 residues. CDR3: CSARQGGLGQPQHF. DNA of the CDR3: TGCAGTGCTAGACAGGGGGGCCTAGGGCAGCCCCAGCATTTT.

The count of this clonotype is one. This chain links TRBV14 with TRBJ1-1; D is perhaps TRBD1 (6 bases). Germline loops: CDR1 SGHDN, CDR2 FVKESK. Deletions cut 5 bases from V and 8 bases from J, with 9 bases between. There are 11 residues in the CDR3. The CDR3 here is CASSAGVEAFF. The CDR3 DNA is TGTGCCAGCAGCGCAGGGGTGGAAGCTTTCTTT.

The chain links TRBV28 to TRBJ1-5; 9 positions agree with TRBD1. Germline CDR1 MDHEN, CDR2 SYDVKM. V lost 6 bases to trimming and J lost 4 bases; unmatched junction nucleotides: 4. The CDR3 is 14 amino acids. CDR3 sequence (DNA): TGTGCCAGCAGGCGACAGGGGGGTAATCAGCCCCAGCATTTT. It encodes CASRRQGGNQPQHF.

The rearrangement uses TRBV5-1 and TRBJ1-5, with a weak D call TRBD1 (6 bases). V shed 3 bases and J shed 6 bases, with 13 bases lying between them. The CDR3 has 14 residues. Germline CDR1 reads SGHRS; CDR2 reads YFSETQ. In DNA, the CDR3 is TGCGCCAGCAGCTCGGAGCCAGGGGCTCAGCCCCAGCATTTT. Protein sequence: CASSSEPGAQPQHF. The complete variable domain, with remaining parts taken from reference TRBV5-1 and TRBJ1-5, reads KAGVTQTPRYLIKTRGQQVTLSCSPISGHRSVSWYQQTPGQGLQFLFEYFSETQRNKGNFPGRFSGRQFSNSRSEMNVSTLELGDSALYLCASSSEPGAQPQHFGDGTRLSIL.

The chain employs TRBV24-1 and TRBJ2-7; 9 bases align to TRBD1. This CDR3 has 13 amino acids. The V segment lost 4 bases and the J segment 8 bases; nucleotides outside the gene matches: 5. The germline V gene encodes CDR1 KGHDR and CDR2 SFDVKD. CDR3 nucleotide sequence: TGTGCCACCAGTGAACCGGGACAGGGAAAGCAGTACTTC. Translated, it gives CATSEPGQGKQYF.

The V gene is TRBV2, the J gene TRBJ2-7; the D gene is possibly TRBD2 (5 bases). Trimming removed 5 bases from V and 2 bases from J, with 16 bases in between. The CDR3 is 15 amino acids. From germline, CDR1 is SNHLY and CDR2 FYNNEI. The CDR3 coding sequence is TGTGCCAGCAGTCCACGGGTCGGGATCACCTACGAGCAGTACTTC. Its protein is CASSPRVGITYEQYF.

This clonotype was detected ten times or more. V and J are TRBV25-1 and TRBJ2-5; TRBD2 matches 7 bases. V was clipped by 3 bases and J by 9 bases; unmatched bases: 7. Germline lookup yields CDR1 MGHDK and CDR2 SYGVNS. This CDR3 is 13 amino acids long. The CDR3 DNA sequence: TGTGCCAGCAGTGAGGGGGGAGGGGCGTCCCAGTACTTC. Amino acid sequence: CASSEGGGASQYF.

This chain uses TRBV15 with TRBJ2-2; D may be TRBD1 (6 bases). This CDR3 region has 17 residues. Germline V CDR1 and CDR2: LNHNV, YYDKDF (reference sequence). Trimming cost V 0 bases and J 0 bases, with 11 bases left between them. The CDR3 DNA is TGTGCCACCAGCAGAGATCGAGGGGGATCGAACACCGGGGAGCTGTTTTTT. Translating it yields CATSRDRGGSNTGELFF.

This clonotype showed up many times. The rearrangement uses TRBV11-2 and TRBJ2-1; 10 nucleotides match TRBD2. CDR1 and CDR2 from the germline V gene are SGHAT and FQNNGV. The CDR3 is 15 residues long. V shed 6 bases and J 8 bases; nucleotides not matched to a gene: 10. CDR3 sequence: CASSSLAGGTHEQFF. In DNA, the CDR3 is TGTGCCAGCAGTTCCTTAGCGGGAGGTACCCATGAGCAGTTCTTC.

This clonotype was seen at least ten times. Here the CDR3 DNA reads TGTGCCAGCTCACCCCAGGGAAGGAATGAGCAGTTCTTC. Translation: CASSPQGRNEQFF. The V gene is TRBV18, the J gene TRBJ2-1, with TRBD1 as a possible D gene (5 bases). Trimming left V 3 bases short and J 7 bases short, with 10 bases between. Per germline, CDR1 KGHSH and CDR2 LQKENI. The CDR3 totals 13 residues.

The chain recombines TRBV5-1 with TRBJ2-7; D might be TRBD1 or TRBD2, each matching 6 bases. Germline-derived CDR1 and CDR2 are SGHRS and YFSETQ. CDR3 length: 14 residues. Trimming stripped 3 bases from V and 3 bases from J, with 13 bases between. The CDR3 reads CASSSGGTHYEQYF. The DNA for the CDR3 is TGCGCCAGCAGCTCTGGCGGGACACACTACGAGCAGTACTTC.

This clonotype was counted a few times. The J gene is TRBJ2-5, the V gene TRBV7-2; perhaps TRBD1 as D (6 bases). CDR1 is SGHTA, CDR2 FQGNSA, per germline. This CDR3 has 16 residues. V was shortened by 1 base and J by 3 bases, with 15 bases between the two germline ends. The CDR3 coding sequence is TGTGCCAGCAGCTTAGTAGGCGCTAGGACAGAAGAGACCCAGTACTTC. Protein: CASSLVGARTEETQYF.

The J gene is TRBJ1-1, the V gene TRBV9, with D tentatively TRBD1 (6 bases). The length of the CDR3 is 17 residues. Trimming shortened V by 3 bases and J by 0 bases, and 18 bases separated the two germline ends. Germline CDR1 is SGDLS and CDR2 is YYNGEE. The CDR3 coding sequence is TGTGCCAGCAGCGCAACGGACAGACACCTTATGAACACTGAAGCTTTCTTT. It translates to CASSATDRHLMNTEAFF.

The chain is built from TRBV29-1 and TRBJ1-5; TRBD1 matches 7 bases. The length of the CDR3 is 13 residues. Trimming cost V 6 bases and J 1 base; bases outside gene matches: 3. The germline CDR1 and CDR2 sequences are SQVTM and ANQGSEA. CDR3 in DNA: TGCAGCGTAGCCAGGGGGAGCAATCAGCCCCAGCATTTT. Translation gives CSVARGSNQPQHF.

This clonotype turned up a few times. The V call is TRBV11-2, the J call TRBJ2-6; no clear D gene. Per germline, CDR1 SGHAT and CDR2 FQNNGV. The CDR3 runs to 15 residues. The V end was cut by 5 bases, the J end by 1 base, with 9 bases between. Here the CDR3 DNA reads TGTGCCAGCAGCGGCTCAGGTTCTGGGGCCAACGTCCTGACTTTC. Protein sequence: CASSGSGSGANVLTF.

The chain employs TRBV12-3 or TRBV12-4 and TRBJ2-7; 8 bases are shared with TRBD2. Trimming took 7 bases from V and 4 from J; bases not matched to a gene: 9. This CDR3 contains 14 residues. The CDR3 sequence is CASTPSGGSYEQYF. CDR3 nucleotides: TGTGCCAGCACTCCCTCGGGAGGGTCTTACGAGCAGTACTTC.

This chain connects TRBV12-3 or TRBV12-4 to TRBJ2-5; TRBD2 is a possible D gene (6 bases). The CDR3 consists of 18 residues. Trimming removed 2 bases from V and 0 bases from J, with 19 bases in between. CDR3 protein: CASSLRHDRGSYQETQYF. CDR3 in DNA: TGTGCCAGCAGTTTAAGACATGATCGGGGGTCGTACCAAGAGACCCAGTACTTC.

The V call is TRBV5-1, the J call TRBJ2-5; D is unclear. CDR3 size: 15 residues. V was trimmed by 0 bases and J by 3 bases, leaving 12 bases between them. Germline V CDR1 and CDR2: SGHRS, YFSETQ. The CDR3 coding sequence is TGCGCCAGCAGCTTGGTTGGCATTCGAGAAGAGACCCAGTACTTC. Its protein product is CASSLVGIREETQYF.

The genes are TRBV5-1 and TRBJ2-7; D gene unclear. Trimming pared 0 bases from V and 6 bases from J, leaving 16 bases between. The CDR3 has 15 residues. The germline V gene encodes CDR1 SGHRS and CDR2 YFSETQ. As DNA, the CDR3 is TGCGCCAGCAGCTTGGGGACGCGGACGACGGGCGAGCAGTACTTC. Encoded protein: CASSLGTRTTGEQYF.

This rearrangement joins TRBV12-3 or TRBV12-4 to TRBJ2-7, with 10 bases aligning to TRBD1. V was pared by 6 bases and J by 3 bases, with 8 bases of the junction left unmatched. The CDR3 covers 15 residues. The CDR3 nucleotides read TGTGCCAGCAGAAACCTTGGGACAGGGGACTACGAGCAGTACTTC. Translation: CASRNLGTGDYEQYF.

In this sample, this clonotype turned up many times. This chain uses TRBV20-1 with TRBJ2-3; 14 positions agree with TRBD2. This CDR3 is 15 amino acids long. With 4 bases clipped from V and 8 bases from J, the junction kept 8 bases outside the gene matches. Germline V gene data show CDR1 as DFQATT and CDR2 as SNEGSKA (reference sequence). The DNA for the CDR3 is TGCAGTGCTACTCCGGGACTAGCGGGAGTAAGTACGCAGTATTTT. Translated: CSATPGLAGVSTQYF.

This clonotype occurred many times. The J gene is TRBJ2-1, the V gene TRBV12-3 or TRBV12-4; either TRBD1 or TRBD2 may fit D (5 bases each). The CDR3 extends over 14 amino acids. The V and J ends lost 3 bases and 7 bases respectively, with 13 bases between them. As DNA, the CDR3 is TGTGCCAGCAGTTTGACAGCGGCAAAGAATGAGCAGTTCTTC. Its protein product is CASSLTAAKNEQFF.

This clonotype was counted ten times or more. The V and J genes are TRBV11-2 and TRBJ2-7; D gene unclear. The length of the CDR3 is 13 residues. Trimming cost V 5 bases and J 10 bases, with 18 bases left between them. CDR1 and CDR2 from the germline V gene are SGHAT and FQNNGV. CDR3 DNA: TGTGCCAGCAGCCACGCCTCATATTTGGATCAGTACTTC. This sequence encodes CASSHASYLDQYF.

This clonotype showed up many times. This chain connects TRBV6-2 or TRBV6-3 to TRBJ2-1, with unresolved D. Germline V gives CDR1 MNHEY, CDR2 SVGEGT. This CDR3 region has 16 residues. Trimming took off 5 bases at V and 0 bases at J, with 14 bases between the two ends. This CDR3 is CASSARGERSYNEQFF. CDR3 sequence (DNA): TGTGCCAGCAGTGCCCGAGGCGAACGCTCCTACAATGAGCAGTTCTTC.

This clonotype was seen a handful of times. This sequence joins TRBV21-1 and TRBJ2-5. TRBV21-1 is listed as a pseudogene. CDR3 size: 12 residues. CDR3 loop: CASSTAKETQYF. The CDR3 DNA reads as TGTGCCAGCAGCACCGCCAAAGAGACCCAGTACTTC.

There are many counts of this clonotype. V is TRBV5-1 and J is TRBJ1-5, with D perhaps TRBD1 (6 bases). V shed 0 bases and J shed 6 bases, with 10 bases lying between them. The CDR3 runs to 14 residues. Germline V CDR1 and CDR2: SGHRS, YFSETQ. The CDR3 nucleotides are TGCGCCAGCAGCTTGGCCGGGGGGCGTCAGCCCCAGCATTTT. Its translation is CASSLAGGRQPQHF. The variable domain in full, with the rest retrieved from reference TRBV5-1 and TRBJ1-5, is KAGVTQTPRYLIKTRGQQVTLSCSPISGHRSVSWYQQTPGQGLQFLFEYFSETQRNKGNFPGRFSGRQFSNSRSEMNVSTLELGDSALYLCASSLAGGRQPQHFGDGTRLSIL.